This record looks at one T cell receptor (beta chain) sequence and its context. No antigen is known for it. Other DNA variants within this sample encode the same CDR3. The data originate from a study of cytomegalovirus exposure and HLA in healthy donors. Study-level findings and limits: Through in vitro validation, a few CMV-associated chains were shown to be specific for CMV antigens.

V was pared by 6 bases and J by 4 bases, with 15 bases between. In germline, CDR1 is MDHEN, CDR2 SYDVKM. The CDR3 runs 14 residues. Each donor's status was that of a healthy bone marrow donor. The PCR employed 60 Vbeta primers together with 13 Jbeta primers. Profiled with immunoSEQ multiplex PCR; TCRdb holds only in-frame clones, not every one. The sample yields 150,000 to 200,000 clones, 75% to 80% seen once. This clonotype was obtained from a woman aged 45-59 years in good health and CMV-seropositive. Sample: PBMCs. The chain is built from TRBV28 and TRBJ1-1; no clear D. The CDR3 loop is CASRFGPTFTEAFF. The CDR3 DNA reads TGTGCCAGCAGATTTGGGCCTACTTTCACTGAAGCTTTCTTT. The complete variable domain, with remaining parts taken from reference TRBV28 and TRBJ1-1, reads DVKVTQSSRYLVKRTGEKVFLECVQDMDHENMFWYRQDPGLGLRLIYFSYDVKMKEKGDIPEGYSVSREKKERFSLILESASTNQTSMYLCASRFGPTFTEAFFGQGTRLTVV.